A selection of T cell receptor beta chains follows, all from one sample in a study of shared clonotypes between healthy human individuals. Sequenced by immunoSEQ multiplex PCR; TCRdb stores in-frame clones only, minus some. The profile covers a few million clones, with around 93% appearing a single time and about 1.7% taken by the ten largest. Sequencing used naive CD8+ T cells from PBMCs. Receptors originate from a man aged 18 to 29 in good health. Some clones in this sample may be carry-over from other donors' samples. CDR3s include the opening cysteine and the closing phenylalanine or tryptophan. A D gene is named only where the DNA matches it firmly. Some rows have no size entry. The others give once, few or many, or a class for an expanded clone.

CASSYSGIPYEQYF	TGTGCCAGCAGCTATAGCGGGATCCCCTACGAGCAGTACTTC	TRBD2	TRBV7-9	TRBJ2-7	.
CASSEGWGTSYNEQFF	TGTGCCAGCAGTGAAGGTTGGGGGACCTCCTACAATGAGCAGTTCTTC	.	TRBV25-1	TRBJ2-1	.
CATSRDHGTLYEQYF	TGTGCCACCAGCAGAGATCACGGGACACTCTACGAGCAGTACTTC	.	TRBV15	TRBJ2-7	.
CASSWPRDRGSNTGELFF	TGTGCCAGCAGCTGGCCCCGGGACAGGGGCTCGAACACCGGGGAGCTGTTTTTT	TRBD1	TRBV7-8	TRBJ2-2	.
CASSFRGYGYTF	TGTGCCAGCAGCTTCAGGGGATATGGCTACACCTTC	.	TRBV7-9	TRBJ1-2	.
CASSPPSRTYEQYF	TGTGCCAGCAGTCCCCCGTCTAGAACCTACGAGCAGTACTTC	.	TRBV28	TRBJ2-7	.
CASSTRRTETQYF	TGTGCCAGCAGCACGCGGAGGACGGAGACCCAGTACTTC	.	TRBV21-1	TRBJ2-5	.
CATSRKWTSEQETQYF	TGTGCCACCAGCAGAAAATGGACTAGCGAGCAAGAGACCCAGTACTTC	TRBD2	TRBV15	TRBJ2-5	.
CSVWGWTGELFF	TGCAGCGTCTGGGGGTGGACCGGGGAGCTGTTTTTT	.	TRBV29-1	TRBJ2-2	.
CASKTGTSSYNEQFF	TGTGCCAGCAAAACCGGTACCAGCTCCTACAATGAGCAGTTCTTC	.	TRBV19	TRBJ2-1	.
CASSPSGRFGETQYF	TGTGCCAGCAGCCCTAGCGGGAGATTTGGTGAGACCCAGTACTTC	TRBD2	TRBV13	TRBJ2-5	.
CATSHRQAPYEQYF	TGTGCCACCAGTCACCGACAGGCGCCCTACGAGCAGTACTTC	.	TRBV15	TRBJ2-7	.
CASRPTVNYGYTF	TGTGCCAGCAGGCCGACAGTTAACTATGGCTACACCTTC	.	TRBV28	TRBJ1-2	.
CASRGGGHYEQYF	TGTGCCAGCAGAGGGGGAGGTCACTACGAGCAGTACTTC	.	TRBV7-9	TRBJ2-7	.
CASTSPAEYNEQFF	TGCGCCAGCACTTCCCCGGCCGAGTACAATGAGCAGTTCTTC	.	TRBV5-1	TRBJ2-1	.
CAWSVLHEGGEQFF	TGTGCCTGGAGTGTATTGCACGAAGGAGGTGAGCAGTTCTTC	.	TRBV30	TRBJ2-1	once
CASSLATGSYEQYF	TGTGCCAGCAGTTTAGCGACAGGGTCCTACGAGCAGTACTTC	TRBD1	TRBV5-6	TRBJ2-7	.
CASSPILAGPSYNEQFF	TGCGCCAGCAGCCCAATCCTGGCGGGGCCCTCCTACAATGAGCAGTTCTTC	.	TRBV4-1	TRBJ2-1	.
CASSIDPGAPYEQYF	TGTGCCAGCAGTATCGACCCGGGGGCCCCCTACGAGCAGTACTTC	.	TRBV6-5	TRBJ2-7	.
CASTLLPRGRNTEAFF	TGTGCCAGCACCCTACTCCCTCGGGGCCGGAACACTGAAGCTTTCTTT	.	TRBV28	TRBJ1-1	.
CATGQNTEAFF	TGTGCCACCGGACAGAACACTGAAGCTTTCTTT	.	TRBV7-9	TRBJ1-1	.
CASSLFRGGTSDEQFF	TGTGCCAGCAGTTTATTTCGTGGCGGGACGAGCGATGAGCAGTTCTTC	.	TRBV27	TRBJ2-1	.